This T cell receptor (beta chain) is from a study of blood T cells in healthy people across ages. The CDR3 is 14 amino acids. V gave up 1 base and J gave up 6 bases, with 13 bases separating them. Germline CDR1 is LGHDT and CDR2 is YNNKEL (reference sequence). Study results and limitations: Estimates based on one million T cells were treated as lower bounds. Naive T cell percentage and TCR beta diversity correlated strongly.

Details on this clonotype: Its cognate antigen is unknown.

The use of a sample-barcoded 5' primer and a J-beta primer mix characterized a second PCR of 7 to 11 cycles. TCRdb reprocessed the 5' RACE reads via MiXCR and lists one record per CDR3 protein. The sample has roughly 700,000 distinct CDR3 sequences, 45% to 50% seen once. This clonotype was sampled from a woman aged 55-70 years in good health. The chain links TRBV3-1 to TRBJ2-7, with D possibly being TRBD2 (7 bases). Sequenced material: blood. The CDR3 DNA sequence: TGTGCCAGCAGCCAAGGCAAAGGGGGGGGCGAGCAGTACTTC. Protein product: CASSQGKGGGEQYF.